This T cell receptor (beta chain) was profiled in a study of radiotherapy plus CTLA-4 blockade in lung cancer. Germline lookup yields CDR1 MNHNS and CDR2 SASEGT. This CDR3 is built from 13 residues. V was trimmed by 8 bases and J by 1 base, leaving 9 bases between them. The repertoire was sequenced with immunoSEQ multiplex PCR; TCRdb's copy has only in-frame clones and lacks some. The table records over 30,000 clones, more than 70% of them present only once. This clonotype was sampled from a human donor with non-small cell lung cancer that progressed on radiotherapy plus ipilimumab. This specimen was peripheral blood, taken from a patient treated with radiotherapy plus ipilimumab. The rearrangement joins TRBV6-1 to TRBJ1-5; a possible D gene is TRBD1 (5 bases). CDR3 bases: TGTGCCAGCCAGGAGGGGAGCAATCAGCCCCAGCATTTT. This gives the protein CASQEGSNQPQHF.